This TCR beta chain is drawn from a study of shared clonotypes between healthy human individuals. Study-level information: There were three CD4 naive, three CD4 memory, two CD8 naive and one CD8 memory plates per donor.

The V gene's germline CDR1 is SGHDT and CDR2 YYEEEE. After removal of 2 bases from V and 7 bases from J, the junction contained 4 bases not matched to a gene. The CDR3 totals 13 residues. A CD45RA-negative memory subset and a CD45RA+ naive subset were separated from the CD4+ cells. Overall study results and limits: It was the non-shared clonotypes that had lower generation probabilities than clonotypes shared by all four donors. Around 4.7% of naive CD4 clonotypes were shared across a few donors.

Turning to this clone: Antigen specificity is unknown. The same CDR3 arises from other DNA sequences in this sample as well.

Repertoires were generated with immunoSEQ multiplex PCR, while TCRdb's copy carries only in-frame clones and drops some. Of about 2,500,000 clones listed, around nine tenths are singletons. This receptor was taken from a man between 18 and 29 years old in good health. The chain employs TRBV5-6 and TRBJ1-1, with 8 bases matching TRBD1. Input material: naive CD4+ T cells sorted from blood. Subset given: CD45RA+ positively selected. The CDR3 loop is CASSLDRGIEAFF. The CDR3 nucleotides read TGTGCCAGCAGCTTAGACAGGGGAATTGAAGCTTTCTTT.